This T cell receptor beta chain was identified in a study of blood T cells in healthy people across ages (dated by TCRdb to about 2015). Broadly, across the study: In model experiments, roughly one uniquely barcoded TCR beta cDNA molecule per two T cells was captured by template switching. To track age-related changes in TCR beta repertoire diversity, the study relied on deep sequencing normalized with unique cDNA molecular identifiers. To avoid experimental bias, donors of different ages were randomly spread across the sequencing lanes. The study analyzed two additional independent replicas of 1 million unique cDNA reads from the same blood draw for two donors, one aged 18 to 30 and one aged 80 or older. The donors were divided into four age groups: young (average around 16 years), middle-aged (about 40), aged (about 61) and long-lived (82). What the research found in general, with its limitations: Because the CMV infection status of the donors was unknown, age-related changes in expanded clonotypes may potentially have been confounded. A strong correlation was found between observed TCR beta diversity and the percentage of naive T cells measured by flow cytometry. As age increased, observed TCR beta diversity per million T cells dropped in a roughly linear way, and a significant reduction was already evident by age around 41. Total diversity estimates from one million sequenced T cells were considered lower bounds and underestimates. Compared with the aged group, the long-lived group had more naive CD4+ T cells, fewer expanded clones and increased TCR diversity, suggesting age selection. Bulk unsorted PBMC profiling prevented conclusive comparison of naive and antigen-experienced compartments.

The donors were roughly 39 Caucasian individuals from Russia, aged roughly 6 to 100 years, who were systemically healthy. Each donor gave approximately 9.4 milliliters of peripheral blood, drawn into EDTA-treated Vacutainer tubes. Ficoll-Paque density-gradient centrifugation was used to isolate PBMCs, with at least 6.5 million per sample. Total RNA was extracted from PBMCs with Trizol reagent, with at least 6 micrograms obtained per sample. The percentages of naive CD45RAhigh/CD27high T cells were determined by flow cytometry on a PBMC aliquot from every donor. As regards this clonotype: The target of this receptor is not known. Base qualities are not at hand, and no much larger clone is one base apart.

Library preparation was by 5' RACE. Sequenced using an Illumina HiSeq 2500. The second PCR ran for roughly 7 to 11 cycles and used a J-beta primer mix along with a sample-barcoded 5' primer. A unique molecular identifier was introduced onto each TCR beta cDNA molecule by a template-switch 5' adaptor carrying 12 random nucleotides. Each sample yielded at least 2.5 million CDR3-containing paired-end reads. First-strand cDNA was synthesized from all RNA with the Mint cDNA synthesis kit, primed by a TRBC-specific oligonucleotide. After uracil-DNA glycosylase treatment, a first 18-cycle PCR used universal primers M1SS and BC2_uni_R on all cDNA. On the authors' methods: Each sample was normalized by randomly selecting 1 million high-quality reads, each carrying a distinct molecular identifier. Reads with shared molecular identifiers were discarded instead of being binned into consensus sequences. MiTCR, with a Q25 quality threshold and the strictest error-elimination algorithm, was used for CDR3 identification, clonotype clustering and error correction. A nonparametric unseen species model with Euler transformation was used to estimate lower-bound total TCR beta diversity. Through fastp at Q25 and MiXCR, TCRdb rebuilt clones from the public reads, retaining in-frame beta chains. Rows are combined by CDR3 protein, so each entry shows the most common genes and DNA. It is TCRdb's table, rather than the study itself, that gives the V and J calls and clone size. A total of about 780,000 distinct CDR3 sequences appear in this sample, around half of them only once. The biggest ten clones account for approximately 18% of the sample.

Between the V and J ends, shortened by 5 bases and 0 bases respectively, the junction contains 18 bases. For CDR1 and CDR2, the germline V gene lists SGHAT and FQNNGV. Measured from the cysteine to the phenylalanine, the CDR3 is 17 residues long. CDR3 DNA only is kept here, 51 bases in frame from base 1. Material for sequencing was blood. The origin of this receptor is a man at least 80 years old in good health. The rearranged chain carries TRBV11-2 and TRBJ2-3, with a tentative D gene TRBD2 over 6 matching bases. CDR3 loop: CASSPKSGGPSTDTQYF. The sequenced DNA: TGTGCCAGCAGCCCTAAAAGCGGAGGGCCTAGCACAGATACGCAGTATTTT.